This record looks at one TCR beta chain sequence and its context. What it binds is not known. At one boundary the junction diverges from the germline segment, which might be a read error. The V gene's germline CDR1 is SGHNT and CDR2 YYREEE (reference sequence). The CDR3 extends over 15 amino acids. The data stem from a study of cytomegalovirus exposure and HLA in healthy donors. Turning to the study itself: A data release that came early held tens of millions of unique TCRs from HLA-typed donors. Study-level results: A cluster of highly shared sequence variants was likely a sequencing artifact. In a later analysis, a missense DCLRE1C variant was linked to TCR beta V- and J-gene trimming.

The primer mix had 60 Vbeta and 13 Jbeta primers. Study processing details: Approximately 9.9 million shared chains were among the roughly 78 million unique TCR beta chains that a later analysis counted. Clones were read by immunoSEQ multiplex PCR, and TCRdb kept only the in-frame ones, dropping some. The V and J calls and clone size come from that table; D and trimming were worked out from the DNA. The sample has 150,000 to 200,000 clones, around 87% seen once. The clonotype comes from a young woman in good health and CMV-seronegative. The specimen was PBMCs. This chain links TRBV5-4 with TRBJ1-2, with TRBD1 identical over 9 bases. The CDR3 protein is CVSSTDPGTGHGYTF. CDR3 DNA: TGTGTCAGCAGCACCGACCCCGGGACAGGGCATGGCTACACCTTC.